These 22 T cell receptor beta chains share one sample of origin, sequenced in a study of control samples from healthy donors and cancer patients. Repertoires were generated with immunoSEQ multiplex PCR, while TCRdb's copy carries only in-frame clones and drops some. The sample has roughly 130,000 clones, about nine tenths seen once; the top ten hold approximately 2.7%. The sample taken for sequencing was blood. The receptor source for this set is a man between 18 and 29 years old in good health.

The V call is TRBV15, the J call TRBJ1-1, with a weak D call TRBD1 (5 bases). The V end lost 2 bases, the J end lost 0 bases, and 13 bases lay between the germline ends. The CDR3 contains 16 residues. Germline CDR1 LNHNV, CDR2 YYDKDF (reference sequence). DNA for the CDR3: TGTGCCACCAGCAGATCGGGGGGTCGAATGAACACTGAAGCTTTCTTT. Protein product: CATSRSGGRMNTEAFF.

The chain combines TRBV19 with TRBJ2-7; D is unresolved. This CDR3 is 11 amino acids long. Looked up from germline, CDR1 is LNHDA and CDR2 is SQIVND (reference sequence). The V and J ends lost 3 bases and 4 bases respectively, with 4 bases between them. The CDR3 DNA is TGTGCCAGTAGTATGGGGTACGAGCAGTACTTC. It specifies CASSMGYEQYF.

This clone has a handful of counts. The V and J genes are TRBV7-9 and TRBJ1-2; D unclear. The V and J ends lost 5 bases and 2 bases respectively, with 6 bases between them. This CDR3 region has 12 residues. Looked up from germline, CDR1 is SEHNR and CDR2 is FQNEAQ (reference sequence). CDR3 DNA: TGTGCCAGCAGCAAGGAGAACTATGGCTACACCTTC. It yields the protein CASSKENYGYTF.

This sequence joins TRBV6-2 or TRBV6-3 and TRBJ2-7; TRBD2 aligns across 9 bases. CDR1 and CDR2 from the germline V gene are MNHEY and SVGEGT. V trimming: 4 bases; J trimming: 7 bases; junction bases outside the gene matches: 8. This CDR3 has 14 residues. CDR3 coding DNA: TGTGCCAGCAGTTCTTCAGCGGGAGGTGGAGAGCAGTACGTC. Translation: CASSSSAGGGEQYV.

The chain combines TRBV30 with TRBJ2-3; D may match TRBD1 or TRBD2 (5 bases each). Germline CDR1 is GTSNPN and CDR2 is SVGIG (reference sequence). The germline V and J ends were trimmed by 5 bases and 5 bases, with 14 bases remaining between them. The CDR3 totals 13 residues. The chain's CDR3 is CAWERGSGDTQYF. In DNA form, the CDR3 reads TGTGCCTGGGAGAGGGGATCCGGAGATACGCAGTATTTT.

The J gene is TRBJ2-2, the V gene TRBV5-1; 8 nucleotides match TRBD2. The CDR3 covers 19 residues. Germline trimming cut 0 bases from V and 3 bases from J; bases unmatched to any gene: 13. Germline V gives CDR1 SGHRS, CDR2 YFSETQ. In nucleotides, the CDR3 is TGCGCCAGCAGCTTGGTACCCCAGGGAGCGGGAGTAGACACCGGGGAGCTGTTTTTT. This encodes CASSLVPQGAGVDTGELFF.

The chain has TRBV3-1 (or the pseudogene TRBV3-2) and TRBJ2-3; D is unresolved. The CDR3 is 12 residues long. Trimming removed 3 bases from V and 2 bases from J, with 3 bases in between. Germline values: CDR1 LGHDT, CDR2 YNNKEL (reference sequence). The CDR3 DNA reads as TGTGCCAGCAGCCATACCACAGATACGCAGTATTTT. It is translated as CASSHTTDTQYF.

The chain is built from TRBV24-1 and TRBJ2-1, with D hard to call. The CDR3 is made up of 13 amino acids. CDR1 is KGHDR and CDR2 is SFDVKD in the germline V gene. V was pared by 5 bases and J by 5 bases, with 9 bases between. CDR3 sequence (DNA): TGTGCCACCAGTGGGTCCCTTAACAATGAGCAGTTCTTC. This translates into CATSGSLNNEQFF.

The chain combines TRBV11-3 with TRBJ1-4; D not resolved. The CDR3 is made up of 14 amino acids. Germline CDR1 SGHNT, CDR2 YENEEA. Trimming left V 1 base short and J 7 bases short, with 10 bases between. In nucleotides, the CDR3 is TGTGCCAGCAGCTTAGCCTCAACGGGTGAAAAACTGTTTTTT. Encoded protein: CASSLASTGEKLFF.

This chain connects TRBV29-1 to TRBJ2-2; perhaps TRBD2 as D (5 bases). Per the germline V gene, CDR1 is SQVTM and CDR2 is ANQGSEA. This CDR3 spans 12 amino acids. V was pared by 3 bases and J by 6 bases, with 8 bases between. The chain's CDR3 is CSVDGAAGELFF. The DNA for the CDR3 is TGCAGCGTTGACGGAGCGGCCGGGGAGCTGTTTTTT.

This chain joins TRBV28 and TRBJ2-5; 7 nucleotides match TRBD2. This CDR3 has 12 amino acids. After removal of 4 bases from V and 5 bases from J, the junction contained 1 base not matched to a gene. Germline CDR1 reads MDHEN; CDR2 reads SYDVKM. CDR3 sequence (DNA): TGTGCCAGCAGTTGGCGGGGGGAGACCCAGTACTTC. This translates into CASSWRGETQYF.

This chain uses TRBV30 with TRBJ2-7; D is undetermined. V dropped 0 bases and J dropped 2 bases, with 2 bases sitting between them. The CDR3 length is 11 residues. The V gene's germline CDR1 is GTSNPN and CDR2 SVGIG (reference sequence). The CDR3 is CAWSVTYEQYF. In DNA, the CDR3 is TGTGCCTGGAGTGTCACCTACGAGCAGTACTTC.

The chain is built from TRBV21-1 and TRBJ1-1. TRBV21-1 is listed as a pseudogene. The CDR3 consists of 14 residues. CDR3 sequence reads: CASTSGDMNTEAFF. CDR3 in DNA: TGTGCCAGCACCAGTGGAGATATGAACACTGAAGCTTTCTTT.

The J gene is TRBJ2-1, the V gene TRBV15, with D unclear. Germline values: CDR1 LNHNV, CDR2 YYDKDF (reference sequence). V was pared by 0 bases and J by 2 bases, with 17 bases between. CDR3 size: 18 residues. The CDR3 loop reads CATSRDRGVDGAYNEQFF. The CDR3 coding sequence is TGTGCCACCAGCAGAGACAGAGGAGTAGACGGAGCCTACAATGAGCAGTTCTTC.

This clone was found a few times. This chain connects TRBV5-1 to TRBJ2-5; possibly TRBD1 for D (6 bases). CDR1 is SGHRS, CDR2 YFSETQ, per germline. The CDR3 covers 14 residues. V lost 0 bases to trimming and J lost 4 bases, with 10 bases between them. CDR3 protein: CASSLARGRETQYF. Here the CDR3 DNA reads TGCGCCAGCAGCTTGGCGAGGGGGAGAGAGACCCAGTACTTC.

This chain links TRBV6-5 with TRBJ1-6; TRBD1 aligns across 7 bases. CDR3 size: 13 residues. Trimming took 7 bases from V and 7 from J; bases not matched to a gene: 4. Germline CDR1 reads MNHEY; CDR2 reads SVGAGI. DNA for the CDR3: TGTGCCAGCAACAGGGACAGCAATTCACCCCTCCACTTT. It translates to CASNRDSNSPLHF.

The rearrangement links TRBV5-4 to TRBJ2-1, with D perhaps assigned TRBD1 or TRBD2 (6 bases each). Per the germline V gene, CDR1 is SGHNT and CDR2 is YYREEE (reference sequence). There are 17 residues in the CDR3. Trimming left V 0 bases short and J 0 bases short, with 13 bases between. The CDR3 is CASSLEGGYSSYNEQFF. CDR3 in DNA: TGTGCCAGCAGCTTGGAAGGGGGGTATAGCTCCTACAATGAGCAGTTCTTC.

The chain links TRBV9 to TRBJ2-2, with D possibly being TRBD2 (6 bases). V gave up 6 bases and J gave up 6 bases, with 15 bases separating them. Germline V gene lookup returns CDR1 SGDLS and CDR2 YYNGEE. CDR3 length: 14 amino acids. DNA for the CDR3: TGTGCCAGCAATGCGGGGAGTGGGGCCGGGGAGCTGTTTTTT. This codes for CASNAGSGAGELFF. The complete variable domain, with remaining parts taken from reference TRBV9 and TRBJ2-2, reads DSGVTQTPKHLITATGQRVTLRCSPRSGDLSVYWYQQSLDQGLQFLIQYYNGEERAKGNILERFSAQQFPDLHSELNLSSLELGDSALYFCASNAGSGAGELFFGEGSRLTVL.

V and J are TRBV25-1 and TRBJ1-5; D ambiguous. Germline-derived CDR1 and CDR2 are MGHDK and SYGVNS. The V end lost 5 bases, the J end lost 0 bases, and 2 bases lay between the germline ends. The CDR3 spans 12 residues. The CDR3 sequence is CASSFSNQPQHF. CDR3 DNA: TGTGCCAGCAGTTTTAGCAATCAGCCCCAGCATTTT.

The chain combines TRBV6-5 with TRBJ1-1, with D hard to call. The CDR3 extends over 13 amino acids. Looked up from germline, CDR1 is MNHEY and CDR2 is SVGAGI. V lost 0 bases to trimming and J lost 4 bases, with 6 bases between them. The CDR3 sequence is CASSYSGRTEAFF. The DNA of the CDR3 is TGTGCCAGCAGTTACTCTGGGCGCACTGAAGCTTTCTTT.

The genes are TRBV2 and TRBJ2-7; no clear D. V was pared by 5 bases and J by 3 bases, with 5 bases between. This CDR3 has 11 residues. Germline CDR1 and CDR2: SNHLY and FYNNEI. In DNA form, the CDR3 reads TGTGCCAGCAGTTATGTCTACGAGCAGTACTTC. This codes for CASSYVYEQYF.

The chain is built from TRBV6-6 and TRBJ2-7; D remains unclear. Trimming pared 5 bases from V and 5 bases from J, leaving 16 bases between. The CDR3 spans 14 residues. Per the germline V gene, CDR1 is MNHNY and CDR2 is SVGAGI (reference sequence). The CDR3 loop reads CASSQQSLADEQYF. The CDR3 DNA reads TGTGCCAGCAGTCAACAGTCCTTAGCAGACGAGCAGTACTTC.